The 3 T cell receptor beta chains below were found in one sample sequenced in a study of response to subunit inactivated influenza vaccine listed by TCRdb under 2018. Receptor amplification or capture employed RT-PCR. TCRdb shows the sequencer as Illumina HiSeq 2500. The public reads were quality trimmed at Q25 with fastp and then assembled into clones with MiXCR by TCRdb, keeping productive beta chains. A single entry per CDR3 protein holds the most common genes and DNA from its merged rows. The sample records about 570,000 distinct CDR3 sequences, approximately 10% of which are singletons. Approximately 11% of the sample goes to the ten largest clones. These same data were also listed under a study on T cells expressing NK-cell markers. The second source states: The TCR beta cDNA libraries were made using 5'RACE template switching, a step that added both a universal primer site and unique molecular identifiers.

The sample in question was PBMCs from blood, obtained on the day of vaccination. The receptor set was obtained from a man aged 45-65 years who received an inactivated influenza vaccine. Donor details come from another sample of the same person, matched by shared clones.

This clonotype occurred many times. The chain carries TRBV27 and TRBJ2-7, with D possibly matching TRBD2 (6 bases). Germline V gene sequence: CDR1 MNHEY, CDR2 SMNVEV (reference sequence). V lost 5 bases, J lost 4 bases, and 12 bases lay in between. This CDR3 is built from 13 residues. The CDR3 protein is CASSPGEKYEQYF. CDR3 nucleotide sequence: TGTGCCAGCAGTCCGGGAGAAAAATACGAGCAGTACTTC.

This clonotype was seen many times. The CDR3 loop reads CASSASPGTGELFF. The CDR3 coding sequence is TGTGCCAGCAGTGCTTCCCCGGGGACCGGGGAGCTGTTTTTT. V usage is TRBV6-4 and J usage is TRBJ2-2; tentatively, D is TRBD2 (5 bases). V lost 4 bases and J 5 bases, leaving 11 bases between the germline ends. CDR3 length: 14 residues. CDR1 MRHNA and CDR2 SNTAGT come from the germline V gene.

The sample holds a few counts of this clonotype. The rearrangement links TRBV3-1 to TRBJ2-3; 7 bases align to TRBD1. Per the germline V gene, CDR1 is LGHDT and CDR2 is YNNKEL (reference sequence). The ends lost 6 bases at V and 3 bases at J; junction bases unmatched: 6. This CDR3 is 14 amino acids long. The CDR3 loop reads CASSHTGATDTQYF. DNA for the CDR3: TGTGCCAGCAGTCATACAGGGGCAACAGATACGCAGTATTTT.